This TCR beta chain was observed in a study of blood T cell repertoires in COVID-19. Profiled with immunoSEQ multiplex PCR; TCRdb holds only in-frame clones, not every one. Among 70,000 to 80,000 clones, about 83% were seen once, and the ten largest hold about 43%. The CDR3 consists of 15 residues. CDR1 SGDLS and CDR2 YYNGEE come from the germline V gene. J lost 9 bases, V lost 3 bases, and 7 bases had no gene match. The source material was peripheral blood. The genes are TRBV9 and TRBJ1-6, with 9 bases that match TRBD1. This TCR derives from an elderly man with acute or convalescent COVID-19. The CDR3 loop is CASSGGGQGGSPLHF. The CDR3 coding sequence is TGTGCCAGCAGCGGGGGGGGACAGGGCGGTTCACCCCTCCACTTT. The full variable domain, rest sourced from reference TRBV9 and TRBJ1-6, is DSGVTQTPKHLITATGQRVTLRCSPRSGDLSVYWYQQSLDQGLQFLIQYYNGEERAKGNILERFSAQQFPDLHSELNLSSLELGDSALYFCASSGGGQGGSPLHFGNGTRLTVT.